Sequencing of this T cell receptor (beta chain) was carried out in a study of cytomegalovirus exposure and HLA in healthy donors. Trimming left V 3 bases short and J 9 bases short, with 13 bases between. Germline V gives CDR1 SGDLS, CDR2 YYNGEE. The CDR3 spans 14 residues. With 60 Vbeta and 13 Jbeta primers, the PCR was carried out. TCRdb keeps only in-frame clones here, not all; method: immunoSEQ multiplex PCR. The data show around 160,000 clones, with 65% to 85% seen just once and 6.5% to 8.5% held by the top ten. On this clone: Its target is unknown.

Overall study results and limits: Later analysis found that TCR beta chains associated with HLA were more clonally expanded than other, equally common chains.

This receptor was obtained from a woman in her thirties or forties in good health and CMV-seropositive. V and J are TRBV9 and TRBJ1-6; D is ambiguous. The sequencing input was PBMCs. CDR3 loop: CASSARPEGSPLHF. For the CDR3, the DNA is TGTGCCAGCAGCGCCCGACCGGAGGGTTCACCCCTCCACTTT.